These 9 T cell receptor beta chains were sequenced from one sample in a study of CD8 T cells in ankylosing spondylitis (TCRdb year 2017). What the study reported, not specific to this receptor: A TCR beta motif made up of several highly homologous amino acid variants appeared to be characteristic of blood from ankylosing spondylitis patients.

Their cognate antigens are unknown. Libraries came from 5' RACE. TCRdb shows the sequencer as Illumina HiSeq 2500. TCRdb took the public reads, trimmed them with fastp at Q25, ran MiXCR for clone calling and kept in-frame beta chains. Entries are consolidated by CDR3 protein sequence, retaining the most common genes and DNA. A total of roughly 90,000 distinct CDR3 sequences appear in this sample, about 9% of them only once. The ten top clones hold 30% of the sample. The sample consisted of blood, either unsorted or a sorted T cell fraction (not recorded which). These TCRs come from a male donor with ankylosing spondylitis.

This clonotype was seen many times. The chain employs TRBV5-1 and TRBJ2-1; a possible D gene is TRBD1 (6 bases). Per the germline V gene, CDR1 is SGHRS and CDR2 is YFSETQ. This CDR3 is built from 16 residues. The V end lost 4 bases, the J end lost 4 bases, and 18 bases lay between the germline ends. CDR3 protein: CASSHEAGAEYNEQFF. In nucleotides, the CDR3 is TGCGCCAGCAGCCACGAGGCAGGGGCCGAATACAATGAGCAGTTCTTC.

The gene calls are TRBV15 and TRBJ2-7; 7 bases map to TRBD1. The CDR3 sequence is 14 residues long. V lost 6 bases and J lost 2; bases outside the gene matches: 7. Per the germline V gene, CDR1 is LNHNV and CDR2 is YYDKDF (reference sequence). The CDR3 DNA reads as TGTGCCACCAGACCTAGACAGGGACCCTACGAGCAGTACTTC. Protein product: CATRPRQGPYEQYF.

The chain combines TRBV27 with TRBJ2-7, with D possibly TRBD2 on 5 matching bases. Germline V gives CDR1 MNHEY, CDR2 SMNVEV (reference sequence). CDR3 length: 12 amino acids. Trimming pared 5 bases from V and 5 bases from J, leaving 10 bases between. Here the CDR3 DNA reads TGTGCCAGCAGTGGAGGTCCGAACGAGCAGTACTTC. Amino acids: CASSGGPNEQYF.

The rearrangement joins TRBV5-6 to TRBJ1-4; D is unresolved. The ends were cut back, 0 bases at V and 14 bases at J, with 14 bases in the middle. Germline V gene data show CDR1 as SGHDT and CDR2 as YYEEEE. The CDR3 runs to 13 residues. The CDR3 coding sequence is TGTGCCAGCAGCTTGGAACCTTCCGTAATTCTGTTTTTT. It is translated as CASSLEPSVILFF.

The rearrangement links TRBV27 to TRBJ2-1; 7 nucleotides match TRBD2. Trimming cost V 7 bases and J 2 bases; bases outside gene matches: 8. This CDR3 is 15 amino acids long. The germline gives CDR1 MNHEY, CDR2 SMNVEV (reference sequence). The CDR3 DNA is TGTGCCAGCACGGCTAGCGGAGCCACCTACAATGAGCAGTTCTTC. It specifies CASTASGATYNEQFF.

This clonotype has just a few counts. The rearrangement links TRBV10-3 to TRBJ1-1; D not resolved. Between the trimmed V and J ends, which lost 2 bases and 5 bases, there was a span of 9 bases. The CDR3 totals 13 residues. The germline V gene has CDR1 ENHRY and CDR2 SYGVKD. CDR3 sequence reads: CAISEGPTTEAFF. CDR3 bases: TGTGCCATCAGTGAGGGACCTACGACTGAAGCTTTCTTT.

This clonotype was observed at least ten times. The genes are TRBV5-1 and TRBJ2-7; perhaps TRBD1 as D (5 bases). CDR3 length: 15 amino acids. The V gene's germline CDR1 is SGHRS and CDR2 YFSETQ. Trimming took off 2 bases at V and 3 bases at J, with 15 bases between the two ends. The CDR3 reads CASSLGERGNYEQYF. The CDR3 DNA reads TGCGCCAGCAGCTTAGGGGAAAGGGGCAACTACGAGCAGTACTTC.

This clonotype was detected only a few times. V gene TRBV12-3 or TRBV12-4 combines with J gene TRBJ2-7, with a possible D match to TRBD2 (6 bases). V dropped 3 bases and J dropped 2 bases, with 11 bases sitting between them. The CDR3 consists of 14 residues. DNA for the CDR3: TGTGCCAGCAGTTTTGGGGGGAGTACCTACGAGCAGTACTTC. It specifies CASSFGGSTYEQYF.

This clonotype was counted only a few times. The chain couples TRBV24-1 to TRBJ2-2, with 7 bases lining up with TRBD1. Germline V gene data show CDR1 as KGHDR and CDR2 as SFDVKD. The CDR3 loop spans 13 amino acids. V dropped 11 bases and J dropped 4; count of bases not matched to a gene: 6. DNA of the CDR3: TGTGCCATACAGGGGAGACCCACCGGGGAGCTGTTTTTT. Its translation: CAIQGRPTGELFF.